This TCR beta chain was recorded in a study of blood T cells in healthy people across ages. A J-beta primer mix and a sample-barcoded 5' primer were used in a second PCR of roughly 7 to 12 cycles. Using its own MiXCR run on the 5' RACE reads, TCRdb lists one record per CDR3 protein. The sample lists around 900,000 distinct CDR3 sequences; just over 50% were seen once. A remark on this clonotype: One end of the junction varies from germline; a read error may be responsible.

Sequencing input: blood. This receptor was obtained from a woman aged 60 to 75 in good health.

The CDR3 here is CSVRISVPTEALF. CDR3 nucleotide sequence: TGCAGCGTCCGAATTTCGGTCCCCACTGAAGCTTTGTTT. This chain uses TRBV29-1 with TRBJ1-1, with D unclear. Germline values: CDR1 SQVTM, CDR2 ANQGSEA. This CDR3 region has 13 residues.